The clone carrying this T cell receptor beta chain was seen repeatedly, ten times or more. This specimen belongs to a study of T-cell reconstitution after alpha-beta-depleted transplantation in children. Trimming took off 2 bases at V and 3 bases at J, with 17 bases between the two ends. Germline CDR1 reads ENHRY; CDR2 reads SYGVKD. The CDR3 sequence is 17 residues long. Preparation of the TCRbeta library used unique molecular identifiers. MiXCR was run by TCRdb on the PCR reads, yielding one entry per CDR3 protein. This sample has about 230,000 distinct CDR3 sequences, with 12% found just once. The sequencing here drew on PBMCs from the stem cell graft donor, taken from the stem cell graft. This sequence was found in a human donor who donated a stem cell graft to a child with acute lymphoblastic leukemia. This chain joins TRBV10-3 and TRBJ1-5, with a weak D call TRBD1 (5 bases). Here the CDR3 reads CAISETRTGTVNQPQHF. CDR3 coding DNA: TGTGCCATCAGTGAGACGAGAACCGGGACGGTCAATCAGCCCCAGCATTTT.